The 2 T cell receptor beta chains in this list originate from one sample, sequenced in a study of blood T cell repertoires in COVID-19. Repertoires were generated with immunoSEQ multiplex PCR, while TCRdb's copy carries only in-frame clones and drops some. This table holds roughly 670,000 clones, around 90% found once. The source material was peripheral blood. The receptors come from a woman aged 18-29 years with acute or convalescent COVID-19.

This clone has only one observation. The rearrangement links TRBV6-5 to TRBJ1-2; 7 bases line up with TRBD1. The CDR3 spans 14 residues. V was pared by 4 bases and J by 5 bases, with 7 bases of the junction left unmatched. Germline assignment: CDR1 MNHEY and CDR2 SVGAGI. Here the CDR3 reads CASSSRGGRYGYTF. DNA for the CDR3: TGTGCCAGCAGTTCCCGAGGGGGCCGGTATGGCTACACCTTC.

The chain uses TRBV5-1 and TRBJ1-2, with D maybe TRBD1 (5 bases). The CDR3 loop spans 14 amino acids. Trimming left V 4 bases short and J 2 bases short, with 12 bases between. CDR1 is SGHRS, CDR2 YFSETQ, per germline. The CDR3 bases are TGCGCCAGCAGCCCCGGGGGGTTGAACTATGGCTACACCTTC. This codes for CASSPGGLNYGYTF.